The rows below give T cell receptor beta chains drawn from one sample of a study of blood T cell repertoires in COVID-19. TCRdb keeps only in-frame clones here, not all; method: immunoSEQ multiplex PCR. The sample lists 350,000 or so clones, roughly 90% occurring once. The sequenced material came from PBMCs or T cells enriched from blood (not recorded which). The receptors here all came from a woman in her twenties or thirties who had been exposed to COVID-19. Both conserved end residues are part of each CDR3. D genes are given only for firm matches. Clone sizes are given selectively: once, few, many, or a class where the clone is expanded.

V	J	D	size	length	DNA	CDR3
TRBV28	TRBJ2-7	-	-	17	TGTGCCAGCAGTTTTATCCGAAAACCTCTCATAGACTACGAGCAGTACTTC	CASSFIRKPLIDYEQYF
TRBV19	TRBJ2-7	-	-	15	TGTGCCAGTAGTGGTGGACTAACACACTCCTACGAGCAGTACTTC	CASSGGLTHSYEQYF
TRBV7-2	TRBJ2-1	TRBD2	-	16	TGTGCCAGCAGCCTGACTAGCGGGGCACCCTACAATGAGCAGTTCTTC	CASSLTSGAPYNEQFF
TRBV19	TRBJ1-1	TRBD1	-	13	TGTGCCACCTCTACAGGGGGCGGGACTGAAGCTTTCTTT	CATSTGGGTEAFF
TRBV19	TRBJ1-5	TRBD1	-	16	TGTGCCAGTAGTAAAGGGACAGGGGCAAGCAATCAGCCCCAGCATTTT	CASSKGTGASNQPQHF
TRBV11-2	TRBJ2-7	-	-	15	TGTGCCAGCAGCCGCGCCCGACAGCAGAGGTACGAGCAGTACTTC	CASSRARQQRYEQYF
TRBV28	TRBJ1-5	TRBD1	-	13	TGTGCCAGCAGGGGGACAGCGAATCAGCCCCAGCATTTT	CASRGTANQPQHF
TRBV28	TRBJ2-1	TRBD2	few	16	TGTGCCAGCAGTTTAGATACTAGCGGGGATTTCAATGAGCAGTTCTTC	CASSLDTSGDFNEQFF
TRBV28	TRBJ2-2	-	once	14	TGTGCCAGCATACGTCCGGGTGAGGGCGGGGAGCTGTTTTTT	CASIRPGEGGELFF
TRBV7-3	TRBJ1-1	-	-	14	TGTGCCAGCAGCCCCAGTTCCGTGAACACTGAAGCTTTCTTT	CASSPSSVNTEAFF
TRBV2	TRBJ1-3	TRBD1	-	17	TGTGCCGCTATTAGAACCGGGACAGGGAAGTCTGGAAACACCATATATTTT	CAAIRTGTGKSGNTIYF
TRBV3-1/TRBV3-2	TRBJ2-2	-	once	14	TGTGCCAGCAGTCAAGCCCTTTACACCGGGGAGCTGTTTTTT	CASSQALYTGELFF
TRBV19	TRBJ2-3	-	-	15	TGTGCCAGTAACCCCTTTCTGCGGAGCACAGATACGCAGTATTTT	CASNPFLRSTDTQYF
TRBV19	TRBJ1-5	-	few	15	TGTGCCAGTAGTATAGAAGGCGGTCGCAATCAGCCCCAGCATTTT	CASSIEGGRNQPQHF
TRBV9	TRBJ1-2	TRBD1	-	13	TGTGCCAGCAGCTTGGACAGGGGCTATGGCTACACCTTC	CASSLDRGYGYTF
TRBV6-5	TRBJ1-1	-	-	12	TGTGCCAGCCAACCCCGGGTCCGTGAAGCTTTCTTT	CASQPRVREAFF
TRBV7-9	TRBJ2-5	-	once	14	TGTGCCAGCAGCCCCCGGGTGATTCAAGAGACCCAGTACTTC	CASSPRVIQETQYF
TRBV20-1	TRBJ1-1	-	-	11	TGCAGTGCTAGCCGACAGATTGAAGCTTTCTTT	CSASRQIEAFF
TRBV27	TRBJ1-1	-	few	13	TGTGCCAGCAGTTTCGGGGGAGACACTGAAGCTTTCTTT	CASSFGGDTEAFF
TRBV19	TRBJ2-1	TRBD2	few	14	TGTGCCAGTACCCCAGCGGGAGGTTTTAATGAGCAGTTCTTC	CASTPAGGFNEQFF
TRBV3-1/TRBV3-2	TRBJ1-3	-	once	16	TGTGCCAGCAGCCCCCTGGGGGCCCGCTCTGGAAACACCATATATTTT	CASSPLGARSGNTIYF
TRBV7-9	TRBJ2-7	-	-	15	TGTGCCAGCACGGACTTTACCGGGACACAATACGAGCAGTACTTC	CASTDFTGTQYEQYF
TRBV19	TRBJ2-1	TRBD2	-	15	TGTGCCAGTAGGAAACTAGCGGGAGAATCGGATGAGCAGTTCTTC	CASRKLAGESDEQFF
TRBV11-2	TRBJ2-2	TRBD2	-	14	TGTGCCAGCAGGCCTAGCGGTAACACCGGGGAGCTGTTTTTT	CASRPSGNTGELFF
TRBV6-4	TRBJ1-2	-	once	14	TGTGCCAGCAGCCCCCAGGCAGGCAACTATGGCTACACCTTC	CASSPQAGNYGYTF
TRBV5-1	TRBJ2-1	-	-	14	TGCGCCAGCCACACGGGGGGCGCTGGGAATGAGCAGTTCTTC	CASHTGGAGNEQFF
TRBV18	TRBJ2-1	-	once	18	TGTGCCAGCTCGCGCCCCTACAGCGCGACGGGGAGGCAGGGTGAGCAGTTCTTC	CASSRPYSATGRQGEQFF
TRBV12-3/TRBV12-4	TRBJ2-7	-	once	11	TGTGCCAGCAGTCCTTCCTACGAGCAGTACTTC	CASSPSYEQYF
TRBV7-9	TRBJ2-1	TRBD2	-	16	TGTGCCAGCAGCTCTAGGACTAGCGGGAGATACAATGAGCAGTTCTTC	CASSSRTSGRYNEQFF
TRBV12-3/TRBV12-4	TRBJ2-1	-	-	11	TGTGCCAGCAGTTTAGGAGGAGAGCAGTTCTTC	CASSLGGEQFF
TRBV11-1	TRBJ2-3	-	-	14	TGTGCCAGCAGCGGGGACATTGTTGGAGATACGCAGTATTTT	CASSGDIVGDTQYF
TRBV7-8	TRBJ2-5	-	-	15	TGTGCCAGCAGCCCCGACCGCCAGCGAGAAGAGACCCAGTACTTC	CASSPDRQREETQYF
TRBV9	TRBJ2-5	-	-	13	TGTGCCAGCAGCGTAGGTCGGGAGGAGACCCAGTACTTC	CASSVGREETQYF
TRBV6-5	TRBJ2-7	-	-	13	TGTGCCAGCAGTTCCCCGGGGACCTACGAGCAGTACTTC	CASSSPGTYEQYF
TRBV7-2	TRBJ1-2	-	-	13	TGTGCCAGCAGTCTCGGACTGAGGTCTGGCTACACCTTC	CASSLGLRSGYTF
TRBV28	TRBJ2-7	TRBD1	once	17	TGTGCCAGCAGTTTACAGGGGGAAAGTTTTTTTTCCTACGAGCAGTACTTC	CASSLQGESFFSYEQYF
TRBV3-1/TRBV3-2	TRBJ1-1	-	-	14	TGTGCCAGCAGCCAATGGACCCACCACCAGGGAGCTTTCTTT	CASSQWTHHQGAFF
TRBV6-5	TRBJ1-6	-	-	15	TGTGCCAGCCGGGGAGGAGACAACTATAATTCACCCCTCCACTTT	CASRGGDNYNSPLHF
TRBV7-3	TRBJ2-3	TRBD1	-	14	TGTGCCAGCAGCAGCAGGGGGCGAGGAGATACGCAGTATTTT	CASSSRGRGDTQYF
TRBV27	TRBJ1-2	-	-	13	TGTGCCAGCAGCCGCGAAGCGAACTATGGCTACACCTTC	CASSREANYGYTF
TRBV12-3/TRBV12-4	TRBJ1-5	-	-	13	TGTGCCAGCAGAGGAGTTAGCAATCAGCCCCAGCATTTT	CASRGVSNQPQHF
TRBV5-6	TRBJ1-1	TRBD1	-	14	TGTGCCAGCAGGCCCGGACAGGGTGGCACTGAAGCTTTCTTT	CASRPGQGGTEAFF
TRBV30	TRBJ2-7	-	-	16	TGTGCCTGGAGTGTAACCTCTGGTCTAGCGCGCGGCGGGCAGTACTTC	CAWSVTSGLARGGQYF
TRBV9	TRBJ2-7	-	-	14	TGTGCCAGCAGCGCAACCGGGAGCTCCTACGAGCAGTACTTC	CASSATGSSYEQYF
TRBV23-1	TRBJ2-7	-	-	15	TGCGCCAGCAGTCCTATTCTACAGAGCTCCTACGAGCAGTACTTC	CASSPILQSSYEQYF
TRBV27	TRBJ1-6	TRBD1	-	14	TGTGCCAGCACCCGGACAGGTTATAATTCACCCCTCCACTTT	CASTRTGYNSPLHF
TRBV5-1	TRBJ2-3	TRBD2	-	14	TGCGCCAGCAGCTGGCGGGAGCTTGCAGATACGCAGTATTTT	CASSWRELADTQYF
TRBV19	TRBJ2-4	-	-	14	TGTGCCAGTAGTATAGAGAGCACAGGGAACATTCAGTACTTC	CASSIESTGNIQYF
TRBV7-9	TRBJ2-7	-	-	14	TGTGCCAGCAGCTTAGACGGTGTCTGGTCCGAGCAGTACTTC	CASSLDGVWSEQYF
TRBV29-1	TRBJ2-5	-	-	13	TGCAGCGTTGACACAGCCCAGGTAGAGACCCAGTACTTC	CSVDTAQVETQYF
TRBV3-1/TRBV3-2	TRBJ2-5	-	-	12	TGTGCCAGCAGCCGCGACCCAGGGACCCAGTACTTC	CASSRDPGTQYF
TRBV14	TRBJ2-7	-	-	15	TGTGCCAGCAGCCAAGCTCTCCGGTCATCCTACGAGCAGTACTTC	CASSQALRSSYEQYF
TRBV5-1	TRBJ2-3	TRBD1	-	15	TGCGCCAGCGGGGTTACAGGGGCGATAGCAGATACGCAGTATTTT	CASGVTGAIADTQYF
TRBV7-8	TRBJ2-7	TRBD1	-	14	TGTGCCAGCAGCTTCCGGACAGGGGACTACGAGCAGTACTTC	CASSFRTGDYEQYF
TRBV2	TRBJ2-1	TRBD2	few	14	TGTGCCAGCGGGGGACTACCAGGGACCAATGAGCAGTTCTTC	CASGGLPGTNEQFF
TRBV11-3	TRBJ2-3	-	-	15	TGTGCCAGCAGCTTAAGGCAGGGGAGCACAGATACGCAGTATTTT	CASSLRQGSTDTQYF
TRBV21-1	TRBJ2-7	-	-	14	TGTGCCAGCAGCAAAGTGGCCGGGGCCTACGAGCAGTACTTC	CASSKVAGAYEQYF